The 21 T cell receptor beta chains presented below share a single source sample, sequenced in a study of CD4+ T cells in melanoma. The table came from immunoSEQ multiplex PCR; TCRdb's copy has only in-frame clones and leaves some out. Of roughly 52,000 clones detected, 60% to 80% appear once; the ten largest clones hold around 5%. The sample comprised tumor tissue. The receptors shown here come from a human donor with melanoma.

V and J are TRBV4-3 and TRBJ1-4, with D possibly TRBD1 on 6 matching bases. Between the trimmed V and J ends, which lost 0 bases and 11 bases, there was a span of 19 bases. Germline CDR1 and CDR2: LGHNA and YSLEER. This CDR3 is 16 amino acids long. The CDR3 is CASSQERGRGSHKLFF. For the CDR3, the DNA is TGCGCCAGCAGCCAAGAGCGGGGCAGGGGAAGCCATAAACTGTTTTTT.

This clone has more than one count but fewer than ten. CDR3 bases: TGTGCCAGCAGCCCCAAATGGGCTAGTGACTACAATGAGCAGTTCTTC. Amino acid sequence: CASSPKWASDYNEQFF. The gene calls are TRBV9 and TRBJ2-1, with unresolved D. This CDR3 is built from 16 residues. Trimming removed 4 bases at V and 3 bases at J, with 17 bases between. Germline V CDR1 and CDR2: SGDLS, YYNGEE.

The CDR3: CASSTGISAETQYF. The CDR3 bases are TGTGCCAGCAGCACCGGAATCTCGGCAGAGACCCAGTACTTC. This sequence joins TRBV6-6 and TRBJ2-5; no definite D call. The germline gives CDR1 MNHNY, CDR2 SVGAGI (reference sequence). The length of the CDR3 is 14 residues. V lost 6 bases, J lost 4 bases, and 15 bases lay in between.

This chain uses TRBV16 with TRBJ2-7; D is possibly TRBD1 or TRBD2 (7 bases each). Trimming cost V 4 bases and J 5 bases, with 15 bases left between them. The germline gives CDR1 KGHSY, CDR2 FQNENV. CDR3 length: 14 amino acids. In nucleotides, the CDR3 is TGTGCCAGCAGCCCCGCCCCAGGGGGGGACGAGCAGTACTTC. Amino acids: CASSPAPGGDEQYF.

The V and J genes are TRBV4-3 and TRBJ2-3, with 11 bases lining up with TRBD2. The CDR3 has 16 residues. Germline loops: CDR1 LGHNA, CDR2 YSLEER. Unmatched junction bases numbered 3, after V lost 3 bases and J lost 1 base. CDR3 residues: CASSQVAGGGTDTQYF. The CDR3 nucleotides are TGCGCCAGCAGCCAGGTAGCGGGGGGGGGCACAGATACGCAGTATTTT.

J is TRBJ2-7 and V is TRBV6-1, with D uncertain. The CDR3 extends over 12 amino acids. Trimming stripped 5 bases from V and 7 bases from J, with 12 bases between. The germline V gene has CDR1 MNHNS and CDR2 SASEGT. This CDR3 reads CASSLVSREQYF. DNA for the CDR3: TGTGCCAGCAGTTTAGTCTCTCGGGAGCAGTACTTC.

This clone was detected a few times. V gene TRBV9 combines with J gene TRBJ1-5; D possibly corresponds to TRBD1 (6 bases). This CDR3 is built from 14 residues. V lost 2 bases to trimming and J lost 6 bases, with 12 bases between them. Germline V gives CDR1 SGDLS, CDR2 YYNGEE. The CDR3 sequence: CASSVGGAGQPQHF. The CDR3 nucleotides are TGTGCCAGCAGCGTCGGGGGGGCTGGTCAGCCCCAGCATTTT.

This clone came up a few times. The V gene is TRBV6-1, the J gene TRBJ2-2; D is unresolved. The length of the CDR3 is 13 residues. Germline values: CDR1 MNHNS, CDR2 SASEGT. The V and J ends lost 10 bases and 1 base respectively, with 10 bases between them. The DNA of the CDR3 is TGTGCCACCAGCCCGGGGAACACCGGGGAGCTGTTTTTT. This translates into CATSPGNTGELFF.

This chain uses TRBV14 with TRBJ2-5; TRBD2 might be the D (5 bases). The CDR3 extends over 14 amino acids. V lost 4 bases, J lost 0 bases, and 9 bases lay in between. Germline V lookup: CDR1 SGHDN, CDR2 FVKESK. The CDR3 nucleotides read TGTGCCAGCAGCCTTAGAGGGTACCAAGAGACCCAGTACTTC. It yields the protein CASSLRGYQETQYF.

This rearrangement joins TRBV5-1 to TRBJ1-1; D is possibly TRBD1 (5 bases). CDR3 length: 14 residues. V was cut by 2 bases and J by 0 bases, with 8 bases left in between. The V gene's germline CDR1 is SGHRS and CDR2 YFSETQ. CDR3 region: CASSFGAVNTEAFF. CDR3 DNA: TGCGCCAGCAGCTTCGGGGCAGTGAACACTGAAGCTTTCTTT.

This chain joins TRBV20-1 and TRBJ2-7; a weak D match, TRBD2 (6 bases). The ends were cut back, 3 bases at V and 6 bases at J, with 9 bases in the middle. Germline V gene data show CDR1 as DFQATT and CDR2 as SNEGSKA (reference sequence). The CDR3 runs to 11 residues. The CDR3 DNA follows: TGCAGTGCTAGCGGGACTCTCGAGCAGTACTTC. It codes for CSASGTLEQYF.

The genes are TRBV9 and TRBJ2-1; D possibly corresponds to TRBD1 (6 bases). The V gene's germline CDR1 is SGDLS and CDR2 YYNGEE. Trimming took 3 bases from V and 4 from J, leaving 8 bases between them. The CDR3 contains 13 residues. The CDR3: CASSGTEYNEQFF. The CDR3 bases are TGTGCCAGCAGCGGGACAGAGTACAATGAGCAGTTCTTC.

The CDR3 protein is CASSRQGAEYPGNTIYF. The CDR3 nucleotides are TGTGCCAGCAGCCGACAGGGGGCCGAATATCCCGGAAACACCATATATTTT. The chain links TRBV7-6 to TRBJ1-3; the match to TRBD1 covers 10 bases. Germline CDR1 and CDR2: SGHVS and FNYEAQ. The CDR3 is made up of 17 amino acids. V was pared by 5 bases and J by 4 bases, with 11 bases of the junction left unmatched.

The chain is built from TRBV9 and TRBJ2-5, with a possible D match to TRBD1 (6 bases). The CDR3 contains 15 residues. Trimming took off 0 bases at V and 1 base at J, with 10 bases between the two ends. Germline CDR1 reads SGDLS; CDR2 reads YYNGEE. The CDR3 DNA follows: TGTGCCAGCAGCGTAGGGGGCAGGGGCCAAGAGACCCAGTACTTC. Translating gives CASSVGGRGQETQYF.

The rearrangement joins TRBV5-1 to TRBJ2-2; D gene uncertain. This CDR3 has 15 amino acids. The ends were cut back, 4 bases at V and 6 bases at J, with 16 bases in the middle. The germline gives CDR1 SGHRS, CDR2 YFSETQ. CDR3 sequence (DNA): TGCGCCAGCAGCCCAACGGTTAGCAGCCCCGGGGAGCTGTTTTTT. Protein: CASSPTVSSPGELFF.

The CDR3 bases are TGTGCCAGCAGCGCGGGGTTAGCCAAAAACATTCAGTACTTC. It encodes CASSAGLAKNIQYF. The chain carries TRBV7-2 and TRBJ2-4; perhaps TRBD2 as D (6 bases). Trimming shortened V by 5 bases and J by 0 bases, and 8 bases separated the two germline ends. The CDR3 sequence is 14 residues long. Germline V gene sequence: CDR1 SGHTA, CDR2 FQGNSA. The full variable domain, completed using reference TRBV7-2 and TRBJ2-4, is GAGVSQSPSNKVTEKGKDVELRCDPISGHTALYWYRQSLGQGLEFLIYFQGNSAPDKSGLPSDRFSAERTGGSVSTLTIQRTQQEDSAVYLCASSAGLAKNIQYFGAGTRLSVL.

This chain uses TRBV28 with TRBJ1-5; the D is unclear. There are 14 residues in the CDR3. Germline V gives CDR1 MDHEN, CDR2 SYDVKM. Trimming left V 5 bases short and J 3 bases short, with 11 bases between. The chain's CDR3 is CASSQMGYNQPQHF. The CDR3 DNA is TGTGCCAGCAGTCAGATGGGGTACAATCAGCCCCAGCATTTT. The whole variable domain, remainder taken from reference TRBV28 and TRBJ1-5, is DVKVTQSSRYLVKRTGEKVFLECVQDMDHENMFWYRQDPGLGLRLIYFSYDVKMKEKGDIPEGYSVSREKKERFSLILESASTNQTSMYLCASSQMGYNQPQHFGDGTRLSIL.

The V and J genes are TRBV5-5 and TRBJ1-1, with D uncertain. The germline V gene has CDR1 SGHKS and CDR2 YYEKEE (reference sequence). Trimming stripped 3 bases from V and 5 bases from J, with 8 bases between. There are 12 residues in the CDR3. CDR3 amino acids: CASSSGVTEAFF. CDR3 coding DNA: TGTGCCAGCAGCTCAGGAGTGACTGAAGCTTTCTTT.

The chain recombines TRBV30 with TRBJ1-2; a weak D match, TRBD1 (5 bases). Per the germline V gene, CDR1 is GTSNPN and CDR2 is SVGIG (reference sequence). The CDR3 is 13 amino acids. The ends were cut back, 4 bases at V and 4 bases at J, with 13 bases in the middle. The CDR3 region has the DNA TGTGCCTGGACCCGGGACCGCAGCTATGGCTACACCTTC. Its protein product is CAWTRDRSYGYTF.

This chain joins TRBV6-4 and TRBJ2-7; D gene ambiguous. The CDR3 spans 14 residues. CDR1 and CDR2 from the germline V gene are MRHNA and SNTAGT. The V end was cut by 10 bases, the J end by 2 bases, with 18 bases between. This CDR3 reads CATPSPGRPYEQYF. The DNA of the CDR3 is TGTGCCACCCCTTCCCCAGGCCGACCCTACGAGCAGTACTTC.

This clone was observed a handful of times. The chain couples TRBV6-1 to TRBJ1-5; D is undetermined. The V gene's germline CDR1 is MNHNS and CDR2 SASEGT. Trimming removed 1 base at V and 0 bases at J, with 7 bases between. The CDR3 has 15 residues. The CDR3 bases are TGTGCCAGCAGTGAAGGTCCCTATAGCAATCAGCCCCAGCATTTT. Translated: CASSEGPYSNQPQHF.